This passage covers 9 T cell receptor beta chains from one sample sequenced in a study of T cell changes during pregnancy in multiple sclerosis. Only in-frame clones appear in the TCRdb table, and some are missing; sequencing was by immunoSEQ multiplex PCR. The sample shows around 60,000 clones, around 94% of them seen only once. The sequencing used CD8+ T cells from peripheral blood mononuclear cells, collected in the third trimester of pregnancy. All receptors derive from a female donor with multiple sclerosis, enrolled in a pregnancy study.

The chain employs TRBV5-1 and TRBJ2-1; D ambiguous. Per the germline V gene, CDR1 is SGHRS and CDR2 is YFSETQ. V gave up 4 bases and J gave up 4 bases, with 6 bases separating them. This CDR3 spans 12 amino acids. The CDR3 DNA is TGCGCCAGCAGCCCGGAGTACAATGAGCAGTTCTTC. Translated: CASSPEYNEQFF. Full variable domain (remainder filled in from reference TRBV5-1 and TRBJ2-1): KAGVTQTPRYLIKTRGQQVTLSCSPISGHRSVSWYQQTPGQGLQFLFEYFSETQRNKGNFPGRFSGRQFSNSRSEMNVSTLELGDSALYLCASSPEYNEQFFGPGTRLTVL.

J is TRBJ2-1 and V is TRBV5-4, with D maybe TRBD1 (5 bases). V was trimmed by 4 bases and J by 9 bases, leaving 26 bases between them. The CDR3 contains 17 residues. Germline values: CDR1 SGHNT, CDR2 YYREEE (reference sequence). The CDR3 DNA sequence: TGTGCCAGCAGCCTCATTCCCACTCGCCTTGGGGCCTCTGAGCAGTTCTTC. It yields the protein CASSLIPTRLGASEQFF.

This chain connects TRBV4-2 to TRBJ2-7; a possible D gene is TRBD2 (5 bases). Trimming took 0 bases from V and 2 from J, leaving 11 bases between them. Germline CDR1 reads LGHNA; CDR2 reads YNFKEQ. CDR3 size: 15 residues. CDR3 nucleotides: TGTGCCAGCAGCCAAGAATCGGGGTTACCCTACGAGCAGTACTTC. The encoded protein is CASSQESGLPYEQYF.

This sequence joins TRBV10-3 and TRBJ2-7; TRBD1 is a possible D gene (5 bases). The CDR3 totals 15 residues. V dropped 2 bases and J dropped 1 base, with 12 bases sitting between them. The V gene's germline CDR1 is ENHRY and CDR2 SYGVKD. CDR3 nucleotide sequence: TGTGCCATCAGTGAGACCATGGGGCCGTCCTACGAGCAGTACTTC. Translated, it gives CAISETMGPSYEQYF.

The chain is built from TRBV11-2 and TRBJ2-6; possibly TRBD1 for D (6 bases). With 5 bases removed from V and 0 bases from J, the gap between germline ends came to 11 bases. CDR3 size: 16 residues. Germline CDR1 reads SGHAT; CDR2 reads FQNNGV. The CDR3 DNA reads as TGTGCCAGCAGCATGGGACACCTCTCTGGGGCCAACGTCCTGACTTTC. It translates to CASSMGHLSGANVLTF. The whole variable domain, remainder taken from reference TRBV11-2 and TRBJ2-6, is EAGVAQSPRYKIIEKRQSVAFWCNPISGHATLYWYQQILGQGPKLLIQFQNNGVVDDSQLPKDRFSAERLKGVDSTLKIQPAKLEDSAVYLCASSMGHLSGANVLTFGAGSRLTVL.

V and J are TRBV7-6 and TRBJ1-4, with D possibly matching TRBD1 (5 bases). Trimming pared 2 bases from V and 0 bases from J, leaving 10 bases between. The CDR3 loop spans 16 amino acids. Germline assignment: CDR1 SGHVS and CDR2 FNYEAQ. The CDR3 DNA sequence: TGTGCCAGCAGCTTACAGGGAGGCGCAACTAATGAAAAACTGTTTTTT. Protein sequence: CASSLQGGATNEKLFF.

This chain links TRBV6-5 with TRBJ2-7, with a possible D match to TRBD2 (5 bases). Germline CDR1 is MNHEY and CDR2 is SVGAGI. This CDR3 region has 13 residues. The V and J ends lost 0 bases and 6 bases respectively, with 9 bases between them. The CDR3 DNA reads as TGTGCCAGCAGTTACTCGACTACTGCCGAGCAGTACTTC. Its protein is CASSYSTTAEQYF.

The chain has TRBV5-5 and TRBJ2-1, with D possibly TRBD1 on 5 matching bases. The germline gives CDR1 SGHKS, CDR2 YYEKEE (reference sequence). This CDR3 comprises 16 residues. V shed 0 bases and J shed 1 base, with 11 bases lying between them. The CDR3 nucleotides read TGTGCCAGCAGCTTGGTGGCAGGGCTTTCCTACAATGAGCAGTTCTTC. Translation: CASSLVAGLSYNEQFF.

This rearrangement joins TRBV30 to TRBJ1-4, with 7 bases matching TRBD1. V trimming: 4 bases; J trimming: 6 bases; junction bases outside the gene matches: 5. The CDR3 consists of 13 residues. CDR1 and CDR2 (germline): GTSNPN, SVGIG (reference sequence). The CDR3: CAWTQGGDEKLFF. CDR3 coding DNA: TGTGCCTGGACCCAGGGGGGTGATGAAAAACTGTTTTTT.